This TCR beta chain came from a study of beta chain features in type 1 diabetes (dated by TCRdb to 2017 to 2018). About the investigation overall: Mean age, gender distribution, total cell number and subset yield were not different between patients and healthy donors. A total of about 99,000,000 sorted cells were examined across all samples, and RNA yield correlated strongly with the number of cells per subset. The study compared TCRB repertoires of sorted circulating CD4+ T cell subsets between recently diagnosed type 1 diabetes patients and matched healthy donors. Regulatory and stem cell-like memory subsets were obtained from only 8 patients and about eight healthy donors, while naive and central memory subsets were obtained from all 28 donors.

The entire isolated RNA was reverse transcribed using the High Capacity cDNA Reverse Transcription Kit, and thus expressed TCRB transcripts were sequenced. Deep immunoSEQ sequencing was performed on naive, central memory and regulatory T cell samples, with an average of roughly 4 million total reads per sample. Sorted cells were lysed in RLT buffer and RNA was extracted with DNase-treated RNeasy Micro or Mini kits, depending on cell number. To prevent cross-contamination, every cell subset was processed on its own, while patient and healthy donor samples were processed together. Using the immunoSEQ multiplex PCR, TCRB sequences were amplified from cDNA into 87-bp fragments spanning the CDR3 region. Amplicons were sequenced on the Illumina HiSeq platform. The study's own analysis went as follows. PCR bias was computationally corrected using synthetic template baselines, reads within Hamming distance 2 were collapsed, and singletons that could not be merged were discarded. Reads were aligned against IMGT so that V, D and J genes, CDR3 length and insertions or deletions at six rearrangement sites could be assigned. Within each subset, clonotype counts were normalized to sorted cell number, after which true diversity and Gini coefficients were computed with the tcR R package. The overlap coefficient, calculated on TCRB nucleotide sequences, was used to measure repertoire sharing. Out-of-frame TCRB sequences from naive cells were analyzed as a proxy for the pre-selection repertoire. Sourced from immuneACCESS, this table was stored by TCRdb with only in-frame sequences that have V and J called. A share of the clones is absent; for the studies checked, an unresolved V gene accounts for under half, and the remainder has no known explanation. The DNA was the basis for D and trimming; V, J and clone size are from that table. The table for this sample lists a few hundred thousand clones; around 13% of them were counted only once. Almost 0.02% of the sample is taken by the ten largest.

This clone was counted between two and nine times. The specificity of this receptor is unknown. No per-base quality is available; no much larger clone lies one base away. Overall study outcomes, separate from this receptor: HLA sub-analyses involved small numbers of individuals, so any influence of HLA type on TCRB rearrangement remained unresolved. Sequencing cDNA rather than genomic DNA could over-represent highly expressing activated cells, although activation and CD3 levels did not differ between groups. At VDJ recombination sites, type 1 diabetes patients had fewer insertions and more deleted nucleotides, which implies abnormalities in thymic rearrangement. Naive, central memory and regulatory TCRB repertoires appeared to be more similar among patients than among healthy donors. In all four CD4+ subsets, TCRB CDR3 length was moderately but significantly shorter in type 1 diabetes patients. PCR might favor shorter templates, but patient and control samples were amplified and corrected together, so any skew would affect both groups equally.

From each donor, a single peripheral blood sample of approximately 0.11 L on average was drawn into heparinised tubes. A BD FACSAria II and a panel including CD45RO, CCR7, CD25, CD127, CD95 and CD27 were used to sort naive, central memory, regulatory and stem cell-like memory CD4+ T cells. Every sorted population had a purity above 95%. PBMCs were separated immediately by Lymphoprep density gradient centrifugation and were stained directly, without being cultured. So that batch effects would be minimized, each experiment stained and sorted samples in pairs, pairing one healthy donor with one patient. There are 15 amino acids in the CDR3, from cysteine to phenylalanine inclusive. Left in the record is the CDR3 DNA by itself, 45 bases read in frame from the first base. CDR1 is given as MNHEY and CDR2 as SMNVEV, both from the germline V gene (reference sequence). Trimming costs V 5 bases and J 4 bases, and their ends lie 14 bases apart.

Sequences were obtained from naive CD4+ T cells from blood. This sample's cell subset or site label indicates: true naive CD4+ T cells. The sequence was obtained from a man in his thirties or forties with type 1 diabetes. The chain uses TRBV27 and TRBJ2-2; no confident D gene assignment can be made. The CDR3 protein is CASSPRPVGTGELFF. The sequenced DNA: TGTGCCAGCAGTCCGAGGCCCGTCGGCACCGGGGAGCTGTTTTTT.